This T cell receptor (beta chain) came from a study of identifying expanded T cells in peripheral blood. Healthy donors had no documented immune events, such as infections, while sampled. Germline values: CDR1 LNHDA, CDR2 SQIVND (reference sequence). The CDR3 totals 14 residues. Trimming cost V 1 base and J 4 bases, with 10 bases left between them. Using immunoSEQ multiplex PCR, the repertoire was profiled, and TCRdb retains in-frame clones only, with some absent. The sample includes 50,000 to 75,000 clones, approximately 82% seen only once; the top ten take under 20%. Notes on the study in general: Over about two and four weeks, about 15 and 18 clones changed, versus around 1.2 between replicates. Roughly two-week clone count variance significantly increased as total template count grew.

Comment on this clone: Its specificity is not known.

What was sequenced was blood. The sequence derives from a person aged 18 to 75 in good health. The chain recombines TRBV19 with TRBJ1-1; D possibly corresponds to TRBD1 (5 bases). This CDR3 is CASSIGKGVTEAFF. The CDR3 nucleotides read TGTGCCAGTAGTATAGGGAAAGGGGTCACTGAAGCTTTCTTT. Full variable domain (missing parts from reference TRBV19 and TRBJ1-1): DGGITQSPKYLFRKEGQNVTLSCEQNLNHDAMYWYRQDPGQGLRLIYYSQIVNDFQKGDIAEGYSVSREKKESFPLTVTSAQKNPTAFYLCASSIGKGVTEAFFGQGTRLTVV.